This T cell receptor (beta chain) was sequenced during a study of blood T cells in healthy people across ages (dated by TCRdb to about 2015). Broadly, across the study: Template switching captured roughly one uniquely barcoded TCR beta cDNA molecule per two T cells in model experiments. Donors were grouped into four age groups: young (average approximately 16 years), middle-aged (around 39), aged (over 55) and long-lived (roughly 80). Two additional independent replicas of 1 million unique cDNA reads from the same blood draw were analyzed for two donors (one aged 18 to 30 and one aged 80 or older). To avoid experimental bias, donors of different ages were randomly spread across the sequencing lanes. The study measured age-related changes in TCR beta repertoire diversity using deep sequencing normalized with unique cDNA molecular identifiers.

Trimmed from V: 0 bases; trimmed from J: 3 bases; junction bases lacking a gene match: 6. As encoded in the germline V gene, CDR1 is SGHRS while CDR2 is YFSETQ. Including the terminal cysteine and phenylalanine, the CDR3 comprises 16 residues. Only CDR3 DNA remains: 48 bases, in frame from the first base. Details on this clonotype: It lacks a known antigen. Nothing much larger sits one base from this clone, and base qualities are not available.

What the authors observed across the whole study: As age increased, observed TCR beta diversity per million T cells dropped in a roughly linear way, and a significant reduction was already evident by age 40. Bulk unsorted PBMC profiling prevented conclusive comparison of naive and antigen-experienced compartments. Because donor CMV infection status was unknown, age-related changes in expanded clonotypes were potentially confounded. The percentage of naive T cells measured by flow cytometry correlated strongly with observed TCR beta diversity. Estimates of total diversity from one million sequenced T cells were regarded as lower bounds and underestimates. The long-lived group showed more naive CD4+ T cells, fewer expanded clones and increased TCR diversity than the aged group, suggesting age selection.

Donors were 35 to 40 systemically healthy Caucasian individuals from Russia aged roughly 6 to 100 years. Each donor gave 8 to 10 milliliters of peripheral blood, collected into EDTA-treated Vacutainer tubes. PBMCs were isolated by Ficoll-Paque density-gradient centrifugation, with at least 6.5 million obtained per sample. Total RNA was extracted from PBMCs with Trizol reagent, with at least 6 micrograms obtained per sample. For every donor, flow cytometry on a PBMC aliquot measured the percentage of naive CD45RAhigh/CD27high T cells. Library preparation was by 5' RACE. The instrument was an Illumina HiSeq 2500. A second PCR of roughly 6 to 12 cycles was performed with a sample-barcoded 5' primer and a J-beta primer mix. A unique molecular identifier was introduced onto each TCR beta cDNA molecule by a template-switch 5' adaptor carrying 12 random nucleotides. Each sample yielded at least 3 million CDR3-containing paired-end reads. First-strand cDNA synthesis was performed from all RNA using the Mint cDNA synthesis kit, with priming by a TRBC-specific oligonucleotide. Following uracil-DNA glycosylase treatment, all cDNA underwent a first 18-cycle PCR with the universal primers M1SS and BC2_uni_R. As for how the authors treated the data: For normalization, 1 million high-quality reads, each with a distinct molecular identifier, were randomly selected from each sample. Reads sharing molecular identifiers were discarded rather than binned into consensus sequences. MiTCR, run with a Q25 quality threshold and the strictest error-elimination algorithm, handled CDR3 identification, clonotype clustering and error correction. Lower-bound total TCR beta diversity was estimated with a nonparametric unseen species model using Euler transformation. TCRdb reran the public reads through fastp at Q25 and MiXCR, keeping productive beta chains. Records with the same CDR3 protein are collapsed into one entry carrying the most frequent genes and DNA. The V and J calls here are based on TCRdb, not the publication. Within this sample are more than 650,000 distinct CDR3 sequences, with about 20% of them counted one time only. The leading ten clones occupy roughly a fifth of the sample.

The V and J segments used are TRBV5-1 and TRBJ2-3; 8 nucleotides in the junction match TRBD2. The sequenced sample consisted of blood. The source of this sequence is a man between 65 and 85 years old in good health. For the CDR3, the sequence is CASSLGGGSGTDTQYF. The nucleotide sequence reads TGCGCCAGCAGCTTGGGCGGGGGGTCTGGAACAGATACGCAGTATTTT.